A single sample is the source of the 29 T cell receptor beta chains below, sequenced in a study of neurological immune-mediated disorders (dated by TCRdb to between 2018 and 2020). The method was 5' RACE. The sequencer was an Illumina HiSeq 2500. Using fastp at Q25 and MiXCR, TCRdb reprocessed the public reads and kept productive beta chains. One record per CDR3 amino acid sequence lists the most common genes and DNA. This sample comprises 110,000 or so distinct CDR3 sequences, approximately 3.2% of them detected only once. 1.3% of the sample is held by the ten biggest clonotypes. Sample: PBMCs. The receptors come from a woman aged 25 to 39 with multiple sclerosis.

This clonotype was seen at least ten times. The chain has TRBV5-1 and TRBJ2-7, with 11 bases aligning to TRBD2. With V trimmed by 0 bases and J by 2 bases, 4 bases remained unmatched. The CDR3 is 16 amino acids. Germline V lookup: CDR1 SGHRS, CDR2 YFSETQ. CDR3 loop: CASSLAGTSGTYEQYF. The CDR3 DNA reads as TGCGCCAGCAGCTTGGCCGGGACTAGCGGAACCTACGAGCAGTACTTC.

This clonotype has a count of ten or more. The chain recombines TRBV10-3 with TRBJ2-1; TRBD2 agrees at 7 bases. CDR3 length: 12 residues. Unmatched junction bases numbered 3, after V lost 4 bases and J lost 9 bases. CDR1 is ENHRY, CDR2 SYGVKD, per germline. CDR3 DNA: TGTGCCATCAGTGTTGGGACTACTGAGCAGTTCTTC. Translating it yields CAISVGTTEQFF.

This clonotype has a count of ten or more. The CDR3 spells CSAGTVEETQYF. CDR3 DNA: TGCAGTGCTGGGACAGTAGAAGAGACCCAGTACTTC. The V call is TRBV20-1, the J call TRBJ2-5; 7 nucleotides match TRBD1. CDR3 length: 12 residues. Germline CDR1 DFQATT, CDR2 SNEGSKA (reference sequence). Trimming cost V 5 bases and J 3 bases; bases outside gene matches: 3.

Many counts were recorded for this clonotype. The chain is built from TRBV7-2 and TRBJ2-7; D remains unclear. Trimming removed 1 base from V and 8 bases from J, with 15 bases in between. CDR1 SGHTA and CDR2 FQGNSA come from the germline V gene. This CDR3 comprises 14 residues. The CDR3 nucleotides read TGTGCCAGCAGCTTAGTCTCCTCTACCCTCAAGCAGTACTTC. Protein: CASSLVSSTLKQYF.

This clonotype was counted ten times or more. This chain uses TRBV19 with TRBJ1-2, with 9 positions matching TRBD1. The CDR3 has 13 amino acids. CDR1 and CDR2 from the germline V gene are LNHDA and SQIVND (reference sequence). V was clipped by 6 bases and J by 4 bases; unmatched bases: 3. The CDR3 spells CASSPTGGYGYTF. The CDR3 DNA reads as TGTGCCAGTAGCCCGACAGGGGGCTATGGCTACACCTTC.

This clonotype occurred many times. The CDR3 DNA sequence: TGTGCCAGCAGCCTGCTGGGACCGGAGGTAGAGACCCAGTACTTC. This gives the protein CASSLLGPEVETQYF. V is TRBV5-6 and J is TRBJ2-5; either TRBD1 or TRBD2 may supply D (5 bases each). V lost 4 bases and J lost 4, with 17 bases in between. This CDR3 is built from 15 residues. The V gene's germline CDR1 is SGHDT and CDR2 YYEEEE.

This clonotype was detected ten times or more. The chain links TRBV20-1 to TRBJ1-1; a possible D gene is TRBD1 (6 bases). CDR1 and CDR2 (germline): DFQATT, SNEGSKA (reference sequence). The V gene lost 2 bases and the J gene lost 2 bases, with 9 bases spanning the gap. The CDR3 loop spans 13 amino acids. In nucleotides, the CDR3 is TGCAGTGCTAGAAGGACAGCAAACACTGAAGCTTTCTTT. Protein product: CSARRTANTEAFF.

This clonotype was seen many times. V and J are TRBV20-1 and TRBJ1-1; D gene unclear. CDR1 and CDR2 (germline): DFQATT, SNEGSKA (reference sequence). Trimming stripped 0 bases from V and 10 bases from J, with 12 bases between. This CDR3 has 12 residues. The CDR3 region is CSAREHLRRAFF. The CDR3 coding sequence is TGCAGTGCTAGAGAACACTTACGTCGAGCTTTCTTT.

This clonotype has a handful of counts. The V gene is TRBV16, the J gene TRBJ1-1, with 7 bases fitting TRBD1. Germline CDR1 KGHSY, CDR2 FQNENV. Trimming removed 2 bases from V and 4 bases from J; junction bases left unmatched: 4. This CDR3 region has 14 residues. DNA of the CDR3: TGTGCCAGCAGCCAAGTGACAGGGCCCACTGAAGCTTTCTTT. It encodes CASSQVTGPTEAFF.

This clonotype was observed at least ten times. V gene TRBV6-2 or TRBV6-3 combines with J gene TRBJ2-1, with D perhaps TRBD2 (6 bases). Looked up from germline, CDR1 is MNHEY and CDR2 is SVGEGT. The V end lost 6 bases, the J end lost 6 bases, and 15 bases lay between the germline ends. The CDR3 consists of 14 residues. CDR3 sequence: CASSVEGQFNEQFF. The DNA for the CDR3 is TGTGCCAGCAGCGTGGAGGGCCAGTTCAATGAGCAGTTCTTC.

This clonotype was detected ten times or more. The chain combines TRBV13 with TRBJ1-1; unclear D gene. Germline V lookup: CDR1 PRHDT, CDR2 FYEKMQ (reference sequence). V was trimmed by 1 base and J by 2 bases, leaving 5 bases between them. The CDR3 extends over 13 amino acids. CDR3 DNA: TGTGCCAGCAGCTTAGAATCAAACACTGAAGCTTTCTTT. Protein sequence: CASSLESNTEAFF. Supplemented by reference TRBV13 and TRBJ1-1, the full variable domain reads AAGVIQSPRHLIKEKRETATLKCYPIPRHDTVYWYQQGPGQDPQFLISFYEKMQSDKGSIPDRFSAQQFSDYHSELNMSSLELGDSALYFCASSLESNTEAFFGQGTRLTVV.

This clonotype has a count of ten or more. The V gene is TRBV20-1, the J gene TRBJ2-3; D unresolved. V was clipped by 5 bases and J by 0 bases, with 9 bases between them. CDR1 is DFQATT and CDR2 is SNEGSKA in the germline V gene (reference sequence). The CDR3 is made up of 13 amino acids. In nucleotides, the CDR3 is TGCAGTGCTGGGCAGACTAGCACAGATACGCAGTATTTT. Protein: CSAGQTSTDTQYF.

This clonotype has ten or more counts. The V gene is TRBV7-2, the J gene TRBJ1-1; D might be TRBD1 (6 bases). Trimming shortened V by 0 bases and J by 0 bases, and 17 bases separated the two germline ends. Per germline, CDR1 SGHTA and CDR2 FQGNSA. This CDR3 spans 18 amino acids. CDR3 sequence (DNA): TGTGCCAGCAGCTTAGCACCCCTAGGGGGGGCCTTGAACACTGAAGCTTTCTTT. Encoded protein: CASSLAPLGGALNTEAFF.

This rearrangement joins TRBV7-6 to TRBJ2-3; no clear D. Trimming left V 5 bases short and J 0 bases short, with 12 bases between. The CDR3 is 15 residues long. Germline V gene sequence: CDR1 SGHVS, CDR2 FNYEAQ. The CDR3 sequence is CASSARLSSTDTQYF. CDR3 sequence (DNA): TGTGCCAGCAGCGCCCGACTGTCAAGCACAGATACGCAGTATTTT.

This clonotype was seen ten or more times. This chain uses TRBV29-1 with TRBJ2-7; no clear D gene. With 4 bases removed from V and 3 bases from J, the gap between germline ends came to 7 bases. CDR1 and CDR2 from the germline V gene are SQVTM and ANQGSEA. The length of the CDR3 is 11 residues. This CDR3 reads CSVAANYEQYF. CDR3 coding DNA: TGCAGCGTTGCGGCTAACTACGAGCAGTACTTC.

This clonotype has ten or more counts. The gene calls are TRBV15 and TRBJ1-2; 11 bases map to TRBD1. Germline CDR1 reads LNHNV; CDR2 reads YYDKDF (reference sequence). The V gene end was trimmed by 6 bases and the J gene end by 2 bases; junction bases not matched to a gene: 2. The CDR3 consists of 14 residues. Written as DNA, the CDR3 is TGTGCCACCAGGGGACAGGGGGTAAACTATGGCTACACCTTC. The encoded protein is CATRGQGVNYGYTF.

This clonotype was seen repeatedly, ten times or more. The CDR3 coding sequence is TGCAGTGTCCCCCCCGGGGGCACGCAGTATTTT. This sequence encodes CSVPPGGTQYF. The chain carries TRBV20-1 and TRBJ2-3, with D perhaps given as TRBD1 or TRBD2 (6 bases each). The CDR3 extends over 11 amino acids. Germline V lookup: CDR1 DFQATT, CDR2 SNEGSKA (reference sequence). V shed 7 bases and J shed 9 bases, with 14 bases lying between them.

Ten or more counts support this clonotype. This sequence joins TRBV27 and TRBJ1-2, with D maybe TRBD1 (5 bases). The germline V gene has CDR1 MNHEY and CDR2 SMNVEV (reference sequence). This CDR3 spans 13 amino acids. Trimming cost V 5 bases and J 8 bases, with 15 bases left between them. The CDR3 here is CASSPWGGEGYTF. CDR3 DNA sequence: TGTGCCAGCAGTCCTTGGGGGGGTGAGGGCTACACCTTC.

This clonotype was observed a handful of times. The genes are TRBV7-8 and TRBJ1-1, with D unclear. CDR1 SGHVS and CDR2 FQNEAQ come from the germline V gene. This CDR3 has 12 amino acids. V was trimmed by 3 bases and J by 5 bases, leaving 7 bases between them. CDR3 sequence reads: CASSFYGTEAFF. CDR3 sequence (DNA): TGTGCCAGCAGCTTTTACGGAACTGAAGCTTTCTTT.

This clonotype occurred many times. The chain recombines TRBV20-1 with TRBJ2-5, with TRBD2 matching 13 bases. The germline V gene encodes CDR1 DFQATT and CDR2 SNEGSKA (reference sequence). CDR3 length: 16 residues. V gave up 2 bases and J gave up 2 bases; unmatched junction bases: 5. The CDR3 DNA reads TGCAGTGCTAGATTGGGACTAGCGGGAAATCAAGAGACCCAGTACTTC. This codes for CSARLGLAGNQETQYF.

In its sample, this clonotype was seen a few times. Here the CDR3 reads CSVDDGNQPQHF. As DNA, the CDR3 is TGCAGCGTCGATGACGGAAATCAGCCCCAGCATTTT. V is TRBV29-1 and J is TRBJ1-5; D is undetermined. Germline CDR1 is SQVTM and CDR2 is ANQGSEA. Trimming removed 6 bases at V and 4 bases at J, with 10 bases between. This CDR3 has 12 amino acids.

This clonotype appeared many times. In DNA, the CDR3 is TGCGCCAGCAGCCCAAGACAGGGTACCAATTCACCCCTCCACTTT. This codes for CASSPRQGTNSPLHF. This rearrangement joins TRBV5-1 to TRBJ1-6, with 7 bases that match TRBD1. Looked up from germline, CDR1 is SGHRS and CDR2 is YFSETQ. V lost 4 bases to trimming and J lost 7 bases; unmatched junction nucleotides: 8. The CDR3 runs to 15 residues.

This clonotype was seen repeatedly, ten times or more. The CDR3 spells CASSYSWDGEQFF. DNA for the CDR3: TGTGCCAGCAGTTACTCCTGGGACGGTGAGCAGTTCTTC. The chain carries TRBV6-5 and TRBJ2-1, with D possibly called TRBD1 or TRBD2 (5 bases each). The CDR3 has 13 residues. V shed 0 bases and J shed 9 bases, with 9 bases lying between them. Germline V gene sequence: CDR1 MNHEY, CDR2 SVGAGI.

This clonotype occurred many times. The chain recombines TRBV5-1 with TRBJ2-7, with TRBD1 as a possible D gene (6 bases). Germline CDR1 SGHRS, CDR2 YFSETQ. Trimming took off 5 bases at V and 2 bases at J, with 14 bases between the two ends. CDR3 length equals 14 residues. The CDR3 here is CASSSQGPPYEQYF. The CDR3 DNA reads TGCGCCAGCAGTTCTCAGGGGCCGCCCTACGAGCAGTACTTC.

This clonotype was recorded at least ten times. The chain couples TRBV7-9 to TRBJ1-5; D not resolved. The CDR3 length is 12 residues. The ends were cut back, 2 bases at V and 6 bases at J, with 5 bases in the middle. Germline V gene sequence: CDR1 SEHNR, CDR2 FQNEAQ (reference sequence). In DNA, the CDR3 is TGTGCCAGCAGCTTATTCGGTCAGCCCCAGCATTTT. It yields the protein CASSLFGQPQHF.

Only a few counts were recorded for this clonotype. A much larger clone differs by one base, so this may be a read error. The CDR3 DNA sequence: TGTGCCAGCAGGATAAAAGGGTATAGCAATCAGCCCCAGCATTTT. This translates into CASRIKGYSNQPQHF. The rearrangement links TRBV28 to TRBJ1-5; D is undetermined. The CDR3 extends over 15 amino acids. CDR1 and CDR2 (germline): MDHEN, SYDVKM. V lost 6 bases to trimming and J lost 0 bases, with 12 bases between them.

This clonotype was detected ten times or more. The chain couples TRBV12-3 or TRBV12-4 to TRBJ2-7, with 8 bases identical to TRBD2. The CDR3 is made up of 13 amino acids. The V and J ends lost 7 bases and 6 bases, in that order; junction bases with no gene match: 8. DNA for the CDR3: TGTGCCAGCATTGGGTTAGCGGGGACCGAGCAGTACTTC. This sequence encodes CASIGLAGTEQYF.

This clonotype was detected a few times. The chain has TRBV7-8 and TRBJ2-7; D unresolved. The germline V gene encodes CDR1 SGHVS and CDR2 FQNEAQ. This CDR3 contains 14 residues. Trimming removed 8 bases from V and 0 bases from J, with 14 bases in between. The CDR3: CASSERIFSYEQYF. In DNA form, the CDR3 reads TGTGCCAGCTCGGAACGGATCTTCTCCTACGAGCAGTACTTC. Drawing the rest from reference TRBV7-8 and TRBJ2-7, the complete variable domain is GAGVSQSPRYKVAKRGQDVALRCDPISGHVSLFWYQQALGQGPEFLTYFQNEAQLDKSGLPSDRFFAERPEGSVSTLKIQRTQQEDSAVYLCASSERIFSYEQYFGPGTRLTVT.

The table lists this clonotype with many counts. J is TRBJ2-1 and V is TRBV7-6; D may match TRBD1 or TRBD2 (5 bases each). Trimming shortened V by 5 bases and J by 6 bases, and 17 bases separated the two germline ends. Germline V lookup: CDR1 SGHVS, CDR2 FNYEAQ. This CDR3 has 15 amino acids. The CDR3 nucleotides read TGTGCCAGCAGCACCGGGACCGAGAGGATCAATGAGCAGTTCTTC. Translation: CASSTGTERINEQFF.